These 11 T cell receptor beta chains were sequenced from one sample in a study of radiation and T cells in renal cell carcinoma. Some clones are missing from TCRdb's copy, which holds only in-frame ones; the method was immunoSEQ multiplex PCR. The table lists about 140,000 clones, 75% to 90% of them singletons, with around 25% in the top ten. Stated time point: baseline pretreatment blood. Treatment reported: 15 Gy SBRT to primary tumor, nephrectomy 4 weeks later. Material: blood, obtained from a patient whose treatment included radiotherapy and nephrectomy. The receptors come from a woman aged 50 to 65 with renal cell carcinoma.

The chain couples TRBV4-1 to TRBJ1-1; the match to TRBD1 covers 8 bases. From germline, CDR1 is MGHRA and CDR2 YSYEKL. V dropped 1 base and J dropped 10; count of bases not matched to a gene: 17. This CDR3 comprises 17 residues. The CDR3 nucleotides read TGCGCCAGCAGCCAAGGAATCCCCCGGGACAGGTCTAGGCGAGCTTTCTTT. Protein sequence: CASSQGIPRDRSRRAFF.

The chain carries TRBV9 and TRBJ1-1; D unclear. CDR1 is SGDLS and CDR2 is YYNGEE in the germline V gene. The CDR3 runs to 14 residues. V lost 4 bases, J lost 2 bases, and 12 bases lay in between. The CDR3 sequence: CASSPVSYNTEAFF. The CDR3 coding sequence is TGTGCCAGCAGCCCCGTTAGTTACAACACTGAAGCTTTCTTT.

The rearrangement uses TRBV30 and TRBJ1-2; unclear D gene. CDR1 GTSNPN and CDR2 SVGIG come from the germline V gene (reference sequence). This CDR3 contains 12 residues. Trimming stripped 0 bases from V and 7 bases from J, with 9 bases between. The CDR3 here is CAWSVPAGGYTF. CDR3 DNA: TGTGCCTGGAGTGTACCCGCGGGTGGCTACACCTTC. The variable domain in full, with the rest retrieved from reference TRBV30 and TRBJ1-2, is SQTIHQWPATLVQPVGSPLSLECTVEGTSNPNLYWYRQAAGRGLQLLFYSVGIGQISSEVPQNLSASRPQDRQFILSSKKLLLSDSGFYLCAWSVPAGGYTFGSGTRLTVV.

The CDR3 DNA is TGTGCCAGAAGCGAAGGGGCCTACGAGCAGTACTTC. This gives the protein CARSEGAYEQYF. This rearrangement joins TRBV5-3 to TRBJ2-7, with D perhaps TRBD1 (5 bases). TRBV5-3 is filed as an ORF, its function uncertain. The V end lost 4 bases, the J end lost 2 bases, and 7 bases lay between the germline ends. The length of the CDR3 is 12 residues.

CDR3 nucleotides: TGTGCCAGCAGCTTAGATTGGGGTCAGCCCCAGCATTTT. Its translation is CASSLDWGQPQHF. This chain joins TRBV7-2 and TRBJ1-5; D is unclear. V gave up 1 base and J gave up 6 bases, with 7 bases separating them. The CDR3 consists of 13 residues. CDR1 is SGHTA, CDR2 FQGNSA, per germline.

CDR3 residues: CASSQVSTDSYGYTF. CDR3 sequence (DNA): TGCGCCAGCAGCCAAGTATCTACGGATTCCTATGGCTACACCTTC. This chain joins TRBV4-1 and TRBJ1-2, with D unclear. Deletions cut 1 base from V and 4 bases from J, with 13 bases between. The length of the CDR3 is 15 residues. Germline CDR1 is MGHRA and CDR2 is YSYEKL.

Only one count was recorded for this clone. This chain joins TRBV4-1 and TRBJ2-7, with 8 bases identical to TRBD1. The CDR3 is 13 amino acids. V lost 1 base, J lost 6 bases, and 2 bases stayed unmatched. CDR1 MGHRA and CDR2 YSYEKL come from the germline V gene. CDR3: CASSQGTGTEQYF. Here the CDR3 DNA reads TGCGCCAGCAGCCAAGGGACAGGGACCGAGCAGTACTTC.

The chain uses TRBV21-1 and TRBJ1-5. TRBV21-1 is recorded as a pseudogene. CDR3 length: 12 residues. DNA of the CDR3: TGTGCCAGCATAGGTTGGGAGGAGCCCCAGCATTTT. Translation: CASIGWEEPQHF.

V gene TRBV11-3 combines with J gene TRBJ1-1; a weak D match, TRBD1 (6 bases). CDR1 is SGHNT and CDR2 is YENEEA in the germline V gene. V was shortened by 1 base and J by 4 bases, with 10 bases between the two germline ends. There are 14 residues in the CDR3. CDR3 loop: CASSLGGLGTEAFF. The DNA of the CDR3 is TGTGCCAGCAGCTTAGGGGGGCTTGGCACTGAAGCTTTCTTT.

This chain connects TRBV18 to TRBJ2-7, with no clear D. V lost 4 bases to trimming and J lost 5 bases, with 6 bases between them. The germline gives CDR1 KGHSH, CDR2 LQKENI. The CDR3 consists of 11 residues. The CDR3 bases are TGTGCCAGCTCACTGGAGAACGAGCAGTACTTC. This codes for CASSLENEQYF.

The genes are TRBV5-1 and TRBJ2-7, with TRBD1 matching 8 bases. The CDR3 is 15 residues long. The V gene's germline CDR1 is SGHRS and CDR2 YFSETQ. Trimming took 4 bases from V and 2 from J; bases not matched to a gene: 8. CDR3 in DNA: TGCGCCAGCAGCCCGACGCAGGGGGCGGCCTACGAGCAGTACTTC. Translation: CASSPTQGAAYEQYF.